The rows below give T cell receptor beta chains drawn from one sample of a study of T cells in Graves' hyperthyroidism and ophthalmopathy. One entry per CDR3 protein results from TCRdb running MiXCR on the multiplex PCR reads. The sample has hundreds of thousands of distinct CDR3 sequences, 35% to 40% seen once. The sequenced sample was blood. Receptors were obtained from a man between 18 and 29 years old with Graves' hyperthyroidism. Both conserved end residues are part of each CDR3. D genes are given only for firm matches. The size field is filled for only some rows; it gives once, few, many or a size class.

d_call: TRBD1; j_call: TRBJ1-4; clone_size: .; v_call: TRBV6-1; cdr3_aa: CASSPTGGPATNEKLFF; cdr3_nt: TGTGCCAGCAGTCCCACAGGGGGCCCCGCAACTAATGAAAAACTGTTTTTT
d_call: TRBD1; j_call: TRBJ1-1; clone_size: many; v_call: TRBV7-9; cdr3_aa: CASSWTGDGTEAFF; cdr3_nt: TGTGCCAGCAGCTGGACAGGGGATGGCACTGAAGCTTTCTTT
d_call: .; j_call: TRBJ2-5; clone_size: .; v_call: TRBV7-9; cdr3_aa: CASSLNGVGETQYF; cdr3_nt: TGTGCCAGCAGCTTAAATGGGGTCGGGGAGACCCAGTACTTC
d_call: TRBD1; j_call: TRBJ1-1; clone_size: many; v_call: TRBV7-9; cdr3_aa: CASSRRQGPNTEAFF; cdr3_nt: TGTGCCAGCAGCCGACGACAGGGACCTAACACTGAAGCTTTCTTT
d_call: .; j_call: TRBJ1-4; clone_size: .; v_call: TRBV7-2; cdr3_aa: CASSLAVSLGEKLFF; cdr3_nt: TGTGCCAGCAGCTTAGCTGTGTCCCTGGGGGAAAAACTGTTTTTT
d_call: .; j_call: TRBJ2-5; clone_size: many; v_call: TRBV20-1; cdr3_aa: CSARGPVQGVTQYF; cdr3_nt: TGCAGTGCTAGGGGCCCAGTACAGGGAGTGACCCAGTACTTC
d_call: TRBD1; j_call: TRBJ2-2; clone_size: .; v_call: TRBV6-4; cdr3_aa: CASSDLRDRAGELFF; cdr3_nt: TGTGCCAGCAGTGACCTCCGGGACAGAGCCGGGGAGCTGTTTTTT
d_call: .; j_call: TRBJ1-1; clone_size: .; v_call: TRBV2; cdr3_aa: CASSPWEGPTEAFF; cdr3_nt: TGTGCCAGCAGCCCCTGGGAGGGGCCCACTGAAGCTTTCTTT
d_call: .; j_call: TRBJ2-7; clone_size: .; v_call: TRBV6-5; cdr3_aa: CASSPTQGRSYEQYF; cdr3_nt: TGTGCCAGCAGTCCCACTCAAGGACGATCCTACGAGCAGTACTTC
d_call: .; j_call: TRBJ2-7; clone_size: many; v_call: TRBV20-1; cdr3_aa: CSAKDERPLDEQYF; cdr3_nt: TGCAGTGCAAAGGACGAGCGTCCTCTAGACGAGCAGTACTTC
d_call: TRBD1; j_call: TRBJ1-3; clone_size: .; v_call: TRBV5-1; cdr3_aa: CASSPTGTDPIYSGNTIYF; cdr3_nt: TGCGCCAGCAGCCCGACCGGGACAGACCCGATTTACTCTGGAAACACCATATATTTT
d_call: .; j_call: TRBJ2-7; clone_size: many; v_call: TRBV10-3; cdr3_aa: CAISESTAGSRRLDEQYF; cdr3_nt: TGTGCCATCAGTGAGTCGACGGCAGGGAGTAGGAGGTTAGACGAGCAGTACTTC
d_call: TRBD1; j_call: TRBJ2-7; clone_size: .; v_call: TRBV5-1; cdr3_aa: CASIPGQNSYEQYF; cdr3_nt: TGCGCCAGCATCCCGGGACAGAACTCCTACGAGCAGTACTTC
d_call: .; j_call: TRBJ2-7; clone_size: few; v_call: TRBV20-1; cdr3_aa: CSASAMVWGEREQYF; cdr3_nt: TGCAGTGCTAGCGCAATGGTGTGGGGTGAACGAGAGCAGTACTTC
d_call: TRBD1; j_call: TRBJ1-6; clone_size: .; v_call: TRBV2; cdr3_aa: CASSLGDRGAPLHF; cdr3_nt: TGTGCCAGCAGTTTAGGCGACAGGGGGGCACCCCTCCACTTT
d_call: TRBD1; j_call: TRBJ2-2; clone_size: few; v_call: TRBV19; cdr3_aa: CASSLGDRVGGELFF; cdr3_nt: TGTGCCAGTAGTTTGGGGGACAGGGTCGGCGGGGAGCTGTTTTTT
d_call: TRBD1; j_call: TRBJ2-2; clone_size: .; v_call: TRBV19; cdr3_aa: CASSIPDRGLTGELFF; cdr3_nt: TGTGCCAGTAGTATACCGGACAGGGGGCTCACCGGGGAGCTGTTTTTT
d_call: TRBD2; j_call: TRBJ2-3; clone_size: few; v_call: TRBV29-1; cdr3_aa: CSVAALAGGTDTQYF; cdr3_nt: TGCAGCGTTGCCGCACTAGCGGGAGGCACAGATACGCAGTATTTT
d_call: TRBD1; j_call: TRBJ1-1; clone_size: .; v_call: TRBV20-1; cdr3_aa: CSAGRGTVAFF; cdr3_nt: TGCAGTGCCGGGAGAGGGACAGTAGCTTTCTTT
d_call: TRBD1; j_call: TRBJ2-6; clone_size: .; v_call: TRBV9; cdr3_aa: CASSAGTGSSGANVLTF; cdr3_nt: TGTGCCAGCAGCGCAGGGACAGGAAGCTCTGGGGCCAACGTCCTGACTTTC
d_call: .; j_call: TRBJ2-7; clone_size: many; v_call: TRBV4-1; cdr3_aa: CASSSGLGYEQYF; cdr3_nt: TGTGCCAGCAGCTCCGGGTTGGGCTACGAGCAGTACTTC
d_call: .; j_call: TRBJ1-5; clone_size: few; v_call: TRBV7-8; cdr3_aa: CASSIGYNQPQHF; cdr3_nt: TGTGCCAGTAGTATAGGGTACAATCAGCCCCAGCATTTT
d_call: .; j_call: TRBJ1-4; clone_size: .; v_call: TRBV15; cdr3_aa: CATSRPDSEKLFF; cdr3_nt: TGTGCCACCAGCAGACCGGACAGTGAAAAACTGTTTTTT
d_call: TRBD1; j_call: TRBJ1-1; clone_size: .; v_call: TRBV7-8; cdr3_aa: CASSLEVGGITKAFF; cdr3_nt: TGTGCCAGCAGCTTAGAGGTAGGGGGCATCACTAAAGCTTTCTTT
d_call: .; j_call: TRBJ1-1; clone_size: .; v_call: TRBV19; cdr3_aa: CASNPGQEAFF; cdr3_nt: TGTGCCAGCAACCCGGGACAAGAAGCTTTCTTT
d_call: .; j_call: TRBJ2-7; clone_size: many; v_call: TRBV7-9; cdr3_aa: CASSLDRGEQYF; cdr3_nt: TGTGCCAGCAGCTTAGACCGGGGCGAGCAGTACTTC
d_call: .; j_call: TRBJ1-1; clone_size: .; v_call: TRBV2; cdr3_aa: CACPLNTEAFF; cdr3_nt: TGTGCCTGTCCTCTGAACACTGAAGCTTTCTTT
d_call: .; j_call: TRBJ2-7; clone_size: .; v_call: TRBV5-6; cdr3_aa: CASSVDVTGYEQYF; cdr3_nt: TGTGCCAGCAGCGTTGATGTGACAGGCTACGAGCAGTACTTC
d_call: .; j_call: TRBJ1-2; clone_size: many; v_call: TRBV25-1; cdr3_aa: CASSDAGAGRGYTF; cdr3_nt: TGTGCCAGCAGTGACGCTGGGGCCGGCCGGGGCTACACCTTC
d_call: TRBD1; j_call: TRBJ1-5; clone_size: .; v_call: TRBV19; cdr3_aa: CASSTGQAKGETQHF; cdr3_nt: TGTGCCAGTAGTACGGGACAGGCGAAGGGGGAGACCCAGCATTTT
d_call: TRBD2; j_call: TRBJ2-7; clone_size: .; v_call: TRBV7-9; cdr3_aa: CASSQLSGIGFSEQYF; cdr3_nt: TGCGCCAGCAGCCAACTTAGCGGGATCGGCTTTTCCGAGCAGTACTTC
d_call: .; j_call: TRBJ2-2; clone_size: .; v_call: TRBV5-5; cdr3_aa: CASSFGSSNTGELFF; cdr3_nt: TGTGCCAGCAGCTTCGGGTCTTCGAACACCGGGGAGCTGTTTTTT
d_call: .; j_call: TRBJ2-7; clone_size: few; v_call: TRBV2; cdr3_aa: CASSWSTLYEQYF; cdr3_nt: TGTGCCAGCAGTTGGAGCACTCTCTACGAGCAGTACTTC
d_call: .; j_call: TRBJ2-5; clone_size: .; v_call: TRBV7-2; cdr3_aa: CASSFWGTEETQYF; cdr3_nt: TGTGCCAGCAGCTTCTGGGGCACTGAAGAGACCCAGTACTTC
d_call: .; j_call: TRBJ2-2; clone_size: .; v_call: TRBV20-1; cdr3_aa: CSARDNTGELFF; cdr3_nt: TGCAGTGCTAGGGATAACACCGGGGAGCTGTTTTTT
d_call: .; j_call: TRBJ1-1; clone_size: many; v_call: TRBV7-2; cdr3_aa: CASSLARDEAEAFF; cdr3_nt: TGTGCCAGCAGCTTAGCAAGGGACGAAGCAGAAGCTTTCTTT
d_call: TRBD2; j_call: TRBJ2-2; clone_size: .; v_call: TRBV19; cdr3_aa: CASSDRLAEGNTGELFF; cdr3_nt: TGTGCCAGTAGTGACCGACTAGCGGAGGGGAACACCGGGGAGCTGTTTTTT
d_call: .; j_call: TRBJ1-1; clone_size: .; v_call: TRBV11-2; cdr3_aa: CASSLGGARRTEAFF; cdr3_nt: TGTGCCAGCAGCTTAGGGGGGGCGCGTCGAACTGAAGCTTTCTTT
d_call: TRBD1; j_call: TRBJ1-1; clone_size: many; v_call: TRBV13; cdr3_aa: CASSRDRAPNTEAFF; cdr3_nt: TGTGCCAGCAGTAGGGACAGGGCCCCGAACACTGAAGCTTTCTTT
d_call: .; j_call: TRBJ2-7; clone_size: .; v_call: TRBV12-3/TRBV12-4; cdr3_aa: CASSLISTYEQHF; cdr3_nt: TGTGCCAGCAGTCTTATAAGCACGTACGAGCAGCACTTC
d_call: .; j_call: TRBJ2-7; clone_size: many; v_call: TRBV7-9; cdr3_aa: CASSPNNFYEQYF; cdr3_nt: TGTGCCAGCAGTCCAAACAACTTCTACGAGCAGTACTTC
d_call: .; j_call: TRBJ1-4; clone_size: .; v_call: TRBV29-1; cdr3_aa: CSVMKGTNEKLFF; cdr3_nt: TGCAGCGTTATGAAGGGAACTAATGAAAAACTGTTTTTT
d_call: TRBD2; j_call: TRBJ2-7; clone_size: .; v_call: TRBV10-3; cdr3_aa: CASSLDGLAGSSYEQYF; cdr3_nt: TGTGCCAGCAGCCTTGACGGACTAGCGGGAAGCTCCTACGAGCAGTACTTC
d_call: .; j_call: TRBJ1-1; clone_size: .; v_call: TRBV9; cdr3_aa: CASSQGLAGAFF; cdr3_nt: TGTGCCAGCAGCCAAGGACTAGCGGGAGCTTTCTTT